This is a list of T cell receptor beta chains from one sample in a study of T cell repertoires in cytomegalovirus infection. Their antigens are not known. A single record per CDR3 protein comes from TCRdb applying MiXCR to the reads. Of 650,000 to 850,000 distinct CDR3 sequences listed, roughly 29% were seen once; the top ten hold 10% to 15%. The sample consisted of cultured CD8+ T cells from PBMCs, taken from culture after CMV antigen stimulation. The receptor source for this set is a human donor in good health (CMV status not recorded). Some clones in this sample may be carry-over from other donors' samples. CDR3s include the opening cysteine and the closing phenylalanine or tryptophan. A D gene is named only where the DNA matches it firmly. A clone size is listed for some rows: how often the clone was seen (once, few, many), or a class if it is expanded.

d_call j_call clone_size v_call cdr3_nt cdr3_aa
TRBD2 TRBJ2-5 few TRBV6-1 TGTGCCAGCAGTGAAGCGCGGGGGGCGAGAAGAAGCCAGTACTTC CASSEARGARRSQYF
TRBD1 TRBJ2-7 NA TRBV19 TGTGCCAGTAGTATTCGGGACAGGGATTCCTACGAGCAGTACTTC CASSIRDRDSYEQYF
NA TRBJ2-1 few TRBV6-2/TRBV6-3 TGTGCCAGCAGTTACTCGGTGGGGGGGCCGTTCAATGAGCAGTTCTTC CASSYSVGGPFNEQFF
NA TRBJ2-5 NA TRBV9 TGTGCCAGCAGCGTGGGGACTCTCGTACAAGAGACCCAGTACTTC CASSVGTLVQETQYF
NA TRBJ2-6 many TRBV6-5 TGTGCCAGCAGTTACTCATCGGGGGGGGCCAACGTCCTGACTTTC CASSYSSGGANVLTF
NA TRBJ2-7 many TRBV7-6 TGTGCCAGCAGCTTAGCCGTCTCCCCCTACGAGCAGTACTTC CASSLAVSPYEQYF
NA TRBJ2-3 NA TRBV7-9 TGTGCCAGCAGCTTACCGCCCATGCCCCCTAGCACAGATACGCAGTATTTT CASSLPPMPPSTDTQYF
NA TRBJ2-4 many TRBV2 TGTGCCAGCAGTCCAGATTTAGCCAAAAACATTCAGTACTTC CASSPDLAKNIQYF
NA TRBJ1-5 NA TRBV5-1 TGCGCCAGCAGCTTGACGGGGGCTAGCAATCAGCCCCAGCATTTT CASSLTGASNQPQHF
NA TRBJ1-3 NA TRBV7-2 TGTGCCAGCAGCCTTTCGCAGGCCACTGGAAACACCATATATTTT CASSLSQATGNTIYF
TRBD1 TRBJ1-1 NA TRBV10-3 TGTGCCATCAGTGAGGAGGGGACAGCAAGTGAAGCTTTCTTT CAISEEGTASEAFF
NA TRBJ1-1 few TRBV12-3/TRBV12-4 TGTGCCAGCAGTTTATCCCCTACGGGTTACACTGAAGCTTTCTTT CASSLSPTGYTEAFF
NA TRBJ1-4 NA TRBV29-1 TGCAGCGCCCTAGGTGAAAAACTGTTTTTT CSALGEKLFF
TRBD1 TRBJ1-2 few TRBV6-6 TGTGCCAGCGAGGGACAGGGGGTTTTTTATGGCTACACCTTC CASEGQGVFYGYTF
NA TRBJ1-3 few TRBV12-3/TRBV12-4 TGTGCCAGCAGTCCTTTTGGCCCTGGAAACACCATATATTTT CASSPFGPGNTIYF
NA TRBJ1-1 NA TRBV6-1 TGTGCCAGCAGTGAGGAGGGCAGGGCCTTGAACACTGAAGCTTTCTTT CASSEEGRALNTEAFF
NA TRBJ1-2 NA TRBV2 TGTGCCAGCAGTGGCAGGGGCTCCTATGGCTACACCTTC CASSGRGSYGYTF
TRBD1 TRBJ2-3 few TRBV7-6 TGTGCTAGCAGCGTCGGGACAGGGGGCACAGATACGCAGTATTTT CASSVGTGGTDTQYF
NA TRBJ1-2 few TRBV12-3/TRBV12-4 TGTGCCAGCAGGACGTTGGGCGGTTGGGGCTATGGCTACACCTTC CASRTLGGWGYGYTF
TRBD1 TRBJ1-5 NA TRBV7-9 TGTGCCAGCAGCTCTCAGGGGGCTTCGGGTCAGCCCCAGCATTTT CASSSQGASGQPQHF
TRBD1 TRBJ1-1 NA TRBV18 TGTGCCAGCTCACCATATGGGACAGGGATGAACACTGAAGCTTTCTTT CASSPYGTGMNTEAFF
NA TRBJ1-6 many TRBV6-6 TGTGCCAGCAGTTGGGGCAGGGTGGAAAGTTCACCCCTCCACTTT CASSWGRVESSPLHF
NA TRBJ1-1 NA TRBV7-9 TGTGGCAGCAGCTTAGCCGGAAACACTGAAGCTTTCTTT CGSSLAGNTEAFF
NA TRBJ2-3 few TRBV7-9 TGTGCCAGCAGCTTAAGGGGAACGCAGTATTTT CASSLRGTQYF
NA TRBJ2-2 NA TRBV7-6 TGTGCCAGCAGCTCGTGGGCAGGGACCGGGGAGCTGTTTTTT CASSSWAGTGELFF
TRBD1 TRBJ1-4 few TRBV6-6 TGTGCCAGCAGTTACGACAGGGCCAAACTGTTTTTT CASSYDRAKLFF
TRBD1 TRBJ2-7 NA TRBV7-8 TGTGCCAGCAGCCCGACAGGGGACGACGAGCAGTACTTC CASSPTGDDEQYF
NA TRBJ1-5 NA TRBV20-1 TGCAGTGCTAGGTCTGGGTCTCAGCCCCAGCATTTT CSARSGSQPQHF
NA TRBJ1-3 many TRBV7-8 TGTGCCAGCAGCACAGGAAACACCATATATTTT CASSTGNTIYF
NA TRBJ1-1 NA TRBV19 TGTGCCAGTAGCCCTGGGCCCGGCAGTTTAGAAGCTTTCTTT CASSPGPGSLEAFF
NA TRBJ2-3 few TRBV7-3 TGTGCCAGCAGTGGACTTACAGCGGGAGATACGCAGTATTTT CASSGLTAGDTQYF
NA TRBJ2-3 few TRBV6-2/TRBV6-3 TGTGCCAGCAGTCGGCCGGGCCCGGGTATGGATACGCAGTATTTT CASSRPGPGMDTQYF
NA TRBJ2-6 few TRBV28 TGTGCCAGCAGTTCTAGGGCAGGGTTGGGGGCCAACGTCCTGACTTTC CASSSRAGLGANVLTF
NA TRBJ1-2 NA TRBV10-3 TGTGCCATCAGTGAGTCGAAGGGAACTAACTATGGCTACACCTTC CAISESKGTNYGYTF
NA TRBJ2-3 NA TRBV6-5 TGTGCCAGCAGTTACTCGCCGAACGAGGAGCATCCCGATACGCAGTATTTT CASSYSPNEEHPDTQYF
TRBD1 TRBJ2-2 NA TRBV12-3/TRBV12-4 TGTGCCAGCAGTTTGGTGACAGGGGACACCGGGGAGCTGTTTTTT CASSLVTGDTGELFF
TRBD2 TRBJ2-1 once TRBV27 TGTGCCAGCAGTTTATCCCGACGGGGGGCCTACAATGAGCAGTTCTTC CASSLSRRGAYNEQFF
NA TRBJ2-1 few TRBV27 TGTGCCAGCCTCTCCGGGACACGGAATGAGCAGTTCTTC CASLSGTRNEQFF
NA TRBJ2-5 few TRBV4-1 TGCGCCAGCAGCCAACGGGGGTCGGAGGGTACGGAGACCCAGTACTTC CASSQRGSEGTETQYF
TRBD1 TRBJ2-5 NA TRBV27 TGTGCCAGCAGTTTGGAGACCGGACAGGGGGCGCAAGAGACCCAGTACTTC CASSLETGQGAQETQYF
TRBD2 TRBJ2-1 NA TRBV4-2 TGTGCCAGCAGCCAGAGAGATGGGGGGGACCCCAATTACAATGAGCAGTTCTTC CASSQRDGGDPNYNEQFF
NA TRBJ1-1 few TRBV28 TGTGCCAGCAGTTTAGGACAAGGGATGGCTGAAGCTTTCTTT CASSLGQGMAEAFF
NA TRBJ2-2 NA TRBV12-3/TRBV12-4 TGTGCCAGCAGTTTAGAGCCCCGGGAGCTGTTTTTT CASSLEPRELFF
NA TRBJ2-7 many TRBV7-9 TGTGCCAGCAGGTCGTCCGAAACCTACGAGCAGTACTTC CASRSSETYEQYF
TRBD2 TRBJ2-3 NA TRBV10-1 TGCGCCAGCAGTGATACTAGCGGCCAGGAGGAGTATTTT CASSDTSGQEEYF
NA TRBJ2-4 NA TRBV20-1 TGCAGTGCTAGTGGATCCCCGCCCGGGGCCAAAAACATTCAGTACTTC CSASGSPPGAKNIQYF
TRBD1 TRBJ2-1 NA TRBV19 TGTGCCAGTAGTATAGGACGGGACAGGGCCTACAATGAGCAGTTCTTC CASSIGRDRAYNEQFF
NA TRBJ2-3 NA TRBV12-3/TRBV12-4 TGTGCCAGCAGCCCCGAAGGGGGCACAGATACGCAGTATTTT CASSPEGGTDTQYF
NA TRBJ1-1 many TRBV7-2 TGTGCCAGCAGCTCCCCGACAGGAGTGAACACTGAAGCTTTCTTT CASSSPTGVNTEAFF
NA TRBJ2-3 NA TRBV7-3 TGTGCCAGCAGCTTAAACCCCCCGAACGGCACAGATACGCAGTATTTT CASSLNPPNGTDTQYF
NA TRBJ1-2 few TRBV5-5 TGTGCCAGCACCCTACCATCGGCAGGTCATGGCTACACCTTC CASTLPSAGHGYTF
TRBD1 TRBJ2-5 few TRBV18 TGTGCCAGCTCACCGGACAGGGGGGACGAGACCCAGTACTTC CASSPDRGDETQYF
TRBD2 TRBJ2-1 NA TRBV5-1 TGCGCCAGCAGCGAGCATCTAGCGGGGGCCAATGAGCAGTTCTTC CASSEHLAGANEQFF
NA TRBJ1-2 NA TRBV25-1 TGTGCCAGCAGTGAATGGAACCCGGGCTATGGCTACACCTTC CASSEWNPGYGYTF
TRBD1 TRBJ1-2 NA TRBV27 TGTGCCAGCAGTTTGAACAGGGGCGCGATTGGCTACACCTTC CASSLNRGAIGYTF
NA TRBJ1-2 NA TRBV2 TGTGCCAGCAGTGAAGGTGGAGTGGGCTATGGCTACACCTTC CASSEGGVGYGYTF
NA TRBJ1-5 NA TRBV4-1 TGCGCCAGCAGCCAAGGGGAGGTTGGTCCGTGGGAGCCCCAGCATTTT CASSQGEVGPWEPQHF
NA TRBJ1-1 NA TRBV7-8 TGTGCCAGCAGCTCCTCCTTTTTCACTGAAGCTTTCTTT CASSSSFFTEAFF
TRBD1 TRBJ1-1 NA TRBV7-4 TGTGCCAGCCTTTGGACAGGGGGCAACACTGAAGCTTTCTTT CASLWTGGNTEAFF